The 7 T cell receptor beta chains below all came from one sample that was sequenced in a study of beta chain features in type 1 diabetes. Every isolated RNA sample was fully reverse transcribed, so sequencing captured expressed TCRB transcripts. Method: immunoSEQ multiplex PCR; TCRdb's copy keeps in-frame clones and lacks some. The table has hundreds of thousands of clones, 10% to 15% seen once. Material for sequencing was naive CD4+ T cells from blood. The receptors come from a man younger than 35 in good health.

The chain is built from TRBV28 and TRBJ1-2; D is ambiguous. Germline V gives CDR1 MDHEN, CDR2 SYDVKM. V dropped 2 bases and J dropped 4 bases, with 8 bases sitting between them. The CDR3 is 13 amino acids. The DNA of the CDR3 is TGTGCCAGCAGTTTAGGAGTTTCCTATGGCTACACCTTC. Protein: CASSLGVSYGYTF.

There are a few counts of this clone. The rearrangement joins TRBV5-1 to TRBJ1-1; the match to TRBD1 covers 7 bases. Germline loops: CDR1 SGHRS, CDR2 YFSETQ. There are 15 residues in the CDR3. Trimming took 3 bases from V and 0 from J; bases not matched to a gene: 5. The CDR3 nucleotides are TGCGCCAGCAGCTACGGACAGGTGGTGAACACTGAAGCTTTCTTT. It yields the protein CASSYGQVVNTEAFF.

J is TRBJ1-2 and V is TRBV2; no clear D. This CDR3 contains 13 residues. V lost 7 bases to trimming and J lost 4 bases, with 13 bases between them. Germline CDR1 reads SNHLY; CDR2 reads FYNNEI. CDR3 amino acids: CASTRGRAYGYTF. In DNA, the CDR3 is TGTGCCAGCACGCGGGGAAGAGCCTATGGCTACACCTTC.

This chain uses TRBV5-4 with TRBJ2-5; possible D gene TRBD2, 5 bases. CDR1 and CDR2 (germline): SGHNT, YYREEE (reference sequence). The CDR3 runs to 14 residues. V dropped 0 bases and J dropped 4 bases, with 10 bases sitting between them. CDR3 DNA sequence: TGTGCCAGCAGCTTGGCGTCCAGCGGAGAGACCCAGTACTTC. Its translation is CASSLASSGETQYF.

The gene calls are TRBV2 and TRBJ2-5; D possibly corresponds to TRBD2 (5 bases). Germline assignment: CDR1 SNHLY and CDR2 FYNNEI. Trimming removed 9 bases at V and 5 bases at J, with 16 bases between. The CDR3 has 13 amino acids. The CDR3 sequence: CASGVGRGETQYF. In nucleotides, the CDR3 is TGTGCCAGTGGGGTAGGGAGAGGGGAGACCCAGTACTTC.

This clone was observed a handful of times. The rearrangement uses TRBV6-5 and TRBJ2-7, with D maybe TRBD1 (6 bases). The germline CDR1 and CDR2 sequences are MNHEY and SVGAGI. This CDR3 has 12 residues. V gave up 8 bases and J gave up 4 bases, with 12 bases separating them. This CDR3 is CASRGQLYEQYF. The CDR3 DNA reads as TGTGCCAGCCGAGGACAGTTATACGAGCAGTACTTC.

This chain joins TRBV28 and TRBJ1-2; 9 positions agree with TRBD1. Looked up from germline, CDR1 is MDHEN and CDR2 is SYDVKM. J was trimmed by 3 bases and V by 5 bases; bases with no gene match: 7. The CDR3 extends over 15 amino acids. This chain's CDR3 is CASSPRDRVHYGYTF. The CDR3 DNA is TGTGCCAGCAGTCCCCGGGACAGGGTCCACTATGGCTACACCTTC.